This T cell receptor beta chain appears in the sequencing data of a study of Graves' ophthalmopathy and Graves' hyperthyroidism. This clonotype was picked up many times. The CDR3 loop spans 13 amino acids. Losses at the gene ends were 6 bases for V and 12 bases for J; bases not matched to a gene: 12. The germline CDR1 and CDR2 sequences are MNHNS and SASEGT. RNA transcripts provided the template for amplifying TCR beta CDR3 regions. HTBI primers were used in a first-round RT-PCR, which preceded a second-round multiplex PCR. Each CDR3 protein is one row after TCRdb ran MiXCR on the multiplex PCR reads. Here the sample spans roughly 500,000 distinct CDR3 sequences, approximately 15% being singletons.

The source is a woman aged 25 to 39 with Graves' ophthalmopathy. Material for sequencing was blood. The chain is built from TRBV6-1 and TRBJ1-1, with TRBD1 matching over 8 bases. The CDR3: CASSPEIRGRSFF. In DNA form, the CDR3 reads TGTGCCAGCAGCCCTGAGATCAGGGGGCGATCTTTCTTT.